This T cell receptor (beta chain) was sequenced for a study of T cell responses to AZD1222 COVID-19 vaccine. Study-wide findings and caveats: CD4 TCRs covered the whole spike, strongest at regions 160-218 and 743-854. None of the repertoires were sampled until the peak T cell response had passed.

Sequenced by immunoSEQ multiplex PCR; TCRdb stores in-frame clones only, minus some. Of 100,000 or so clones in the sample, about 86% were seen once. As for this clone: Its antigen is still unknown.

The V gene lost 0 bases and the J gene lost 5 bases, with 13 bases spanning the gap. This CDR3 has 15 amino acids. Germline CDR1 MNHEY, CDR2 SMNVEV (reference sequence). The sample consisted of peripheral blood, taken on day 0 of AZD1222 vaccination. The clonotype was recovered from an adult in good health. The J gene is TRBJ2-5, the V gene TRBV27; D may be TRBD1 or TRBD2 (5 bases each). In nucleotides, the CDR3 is TGTGCCAGCAGTTTATCGGGATCCGGGGCTGAGACCCAGTACTTC. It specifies CASSLSGSGAETQYF.